The 3 T cell receptor beta chains in this list originate from one sample, sequenced in a study of neurological immune-mediated disorders. Time point indicated: longitudinal time-point 2. From the 5' RACE reads, TCRdb called clonotypes with MiXCR, one entry per CDR3 protein. The table records some 80,000 distinct CDR3 sequences, around 6% of them present only once. Source material: PBMCs. The receptors were sampled from a woman in her fifties or sixties with multiple sclerosis.

At least ten counts were recorded for this clonotype. The chain joins TRBV14 to TRBJ1-1; D is ambiguous. The V end was cut by 8 bases, the J end by 0 bases, with 13 bases between. CDR3 size: 14 residues. Looked up from germline, CDR1 is SGHDN and CDR2 is FVKESK. This CDR3 is CASQPQALNTEAFF. For the CDR3, the DNA is TGTGCCAGCCAACCCCAGGCCCTGAACACTGAAGCTTTCTTT.

Many counts were recorded for this clonotype. One end of the junction varies from germline; a read error may be responsible. This chain links TRBV5-1 with TRBJ2-7; 7 bases align to TRBD1. Looked up from germline, CDR1 is SGHRS and CDR2 is YFSETQ. The CDR3 totals 13 residues. Here the CDR3 reads CASSVGQPYEQYF. CDR3 sequence (DNA): TGTGCCAGCAGCGTGGGACAGCCCTACGAGCAGTACTTC.

The table lists this clonotype with many counts. The chain links TRBV4-1 to TRBJ2-5, with D hard to call. V lost 0 bases to trimming and J lost 7 bases, with 15 bases between them. From germline, CDR1 is MGHRA and CDR2 YSYEKL. There are 15 residues in the CDR3. The CDR3 sequence is CASSQDPRILGTQYF. In DNA form, the CDR3 reads TGCGCCAGCAGCCAAGATCCCCGGATATTGGGGACCCAGTACTTC.